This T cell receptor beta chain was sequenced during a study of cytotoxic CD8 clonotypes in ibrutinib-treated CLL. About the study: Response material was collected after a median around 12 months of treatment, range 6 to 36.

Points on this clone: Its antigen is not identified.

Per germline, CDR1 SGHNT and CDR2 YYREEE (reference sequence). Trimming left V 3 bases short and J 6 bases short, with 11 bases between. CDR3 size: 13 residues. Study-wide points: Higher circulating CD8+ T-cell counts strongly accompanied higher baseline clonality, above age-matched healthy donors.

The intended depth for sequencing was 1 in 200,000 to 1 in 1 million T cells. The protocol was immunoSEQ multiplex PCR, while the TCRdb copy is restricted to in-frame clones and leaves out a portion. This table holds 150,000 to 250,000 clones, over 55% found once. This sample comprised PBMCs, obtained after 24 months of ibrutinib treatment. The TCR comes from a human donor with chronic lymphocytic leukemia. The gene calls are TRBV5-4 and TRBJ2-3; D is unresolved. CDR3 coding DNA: TGTGCCAGCAGCTCCCTAGGAGCGGATACGCAGTATTTT. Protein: CASSSLGADTQYF.